This T cell receptor beta chain was identified during a study of graft-versus-host responses after intestinal transplantation. To note about this clone: Its antigen is unknown.

Libraries were prepared by immunoSEQ multiplex PCR; TCRdb keeps only in-frame clonotypes and omits some of them. The table lists 90,000 to 95,000 clones, 90% to 95% of them singletons. The CDR3 runs to 19 residues. The ends were cut back, 3 bases at V and 3 bases at J, with 21 bases in the middle. CDR1 is SNHLY and CDR2 is FYNNEI in the germline V gene. The sample here was unstimulated CD8+ T cells sorted from spleen or lymph node cells, taken before intestinal transplant. The sequence was obtained from a human donor who received an intestinal transplant. This chain joins TRBV2 and TRBJ2-6, with D tentatively TRBD1 (6 bases). The CDR3 loop reads CASSDEGEGVVYGANVLTF. In nucleotides, the CDR3 is TGTGCCAGCAGTGATGAGGGCGAGGGGGTAGTCTATGGGGCCAACGTCCTGACTTTC.